Below, one TCR beta chain is given with its context. This entry comes from a study of graft-versus-host responses after intestinal transplantation. Using immunoSEQ multiplex PCR, the repertoire was profiled, and TCRdb retains in-frame clones only, with some absent. The table includes some 9,800 clones, 30% to 35% detected once. The V end was cut by 3 bases, the J end by 2 bases, with 15 bases between. The length of the CDR3 is 16 residues. The germline V gene has CDR1 MGHRA and CDR2 YSYEKL. The source was alloreactive CD4+ T cells from a mixed lymphocyte reaction culture, collected before transplantation. Subset: CFSE-low proliferating T cells sorted from approximately 6-day pre-transplant mixed lymphocyte reaction (GvH or HvG direction). The receptor comes from a human patient who was an organ donor for intestinal transplantation. The chain recombines TRBV4-1 with TRBJ2-3; weak D call: TRBD1 (7 bases). The CDR3 loop is CASSQRQGGNTDTQYF. The DNA of the CDR3 is TGCGCCAGCAGCCAGCGTCAGGGGGGTAACACAGATACGCAGTATTTT.